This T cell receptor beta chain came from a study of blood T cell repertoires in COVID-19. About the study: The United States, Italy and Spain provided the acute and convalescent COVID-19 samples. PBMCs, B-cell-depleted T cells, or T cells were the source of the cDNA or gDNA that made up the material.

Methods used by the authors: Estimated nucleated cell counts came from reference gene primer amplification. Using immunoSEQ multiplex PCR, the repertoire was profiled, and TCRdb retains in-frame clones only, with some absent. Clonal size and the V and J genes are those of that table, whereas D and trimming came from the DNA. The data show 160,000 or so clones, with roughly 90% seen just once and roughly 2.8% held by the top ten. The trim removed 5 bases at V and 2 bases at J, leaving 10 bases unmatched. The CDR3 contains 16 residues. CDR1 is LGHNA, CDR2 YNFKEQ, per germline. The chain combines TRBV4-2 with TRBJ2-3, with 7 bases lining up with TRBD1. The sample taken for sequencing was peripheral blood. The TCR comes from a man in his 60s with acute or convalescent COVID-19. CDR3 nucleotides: TGTGCCAGCAGCGCGAACCCCGACAGGGTCACAGATACGCAGTATTTT. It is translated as CASSANPDRVTDTQYF.